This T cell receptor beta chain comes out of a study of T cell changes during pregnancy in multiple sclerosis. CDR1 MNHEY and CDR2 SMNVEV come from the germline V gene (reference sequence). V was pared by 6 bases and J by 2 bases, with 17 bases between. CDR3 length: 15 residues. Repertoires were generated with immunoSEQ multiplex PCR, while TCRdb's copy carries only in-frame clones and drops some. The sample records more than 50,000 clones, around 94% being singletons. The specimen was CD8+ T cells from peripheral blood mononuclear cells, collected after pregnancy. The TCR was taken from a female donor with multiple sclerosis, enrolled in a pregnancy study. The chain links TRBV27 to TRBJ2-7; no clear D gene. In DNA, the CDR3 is TGTGCCAGCAGCTTCACAGCTTCAAAAACCTACGAGCAGTACTTC. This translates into CASSFTASKTYEQYF.